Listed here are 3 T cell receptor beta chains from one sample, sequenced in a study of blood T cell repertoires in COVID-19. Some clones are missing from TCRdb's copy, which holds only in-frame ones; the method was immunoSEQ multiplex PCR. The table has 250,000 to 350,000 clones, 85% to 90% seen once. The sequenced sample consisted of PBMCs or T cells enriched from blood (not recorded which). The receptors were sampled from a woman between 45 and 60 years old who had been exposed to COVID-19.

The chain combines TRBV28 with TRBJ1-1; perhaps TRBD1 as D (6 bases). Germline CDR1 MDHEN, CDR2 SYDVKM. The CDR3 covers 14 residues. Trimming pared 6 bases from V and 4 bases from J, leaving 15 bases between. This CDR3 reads CASSPTRGATEAFF. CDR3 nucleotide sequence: TGTGCCAGCAGCCCTACCAGGGGTGCCACTGAAGCTTTCTTT.

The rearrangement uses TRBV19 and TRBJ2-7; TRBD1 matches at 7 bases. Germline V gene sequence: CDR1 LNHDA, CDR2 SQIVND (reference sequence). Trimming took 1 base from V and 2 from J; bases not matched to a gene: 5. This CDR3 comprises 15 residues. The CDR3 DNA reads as TGTGCCAGTAGTATAGGAGACAGGGCACCCTACGAGCAGTACTTC. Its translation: CASSIGDRAPYEQYF.

The CDR3 sequence is CASRWGDQPQHF. In DNA, the CDR3 is TGTGCCAGCAGGTGGGGGGATCAGCCCCAGCATTTT. The chain joins TRBV6-5 to TRBJ1-5, with D possibly being TRBD1 (5 bases). Germline V gene data show CDR1 as MNHEY and CDR2 as SVGAGI. The V end lost 6 bases, the J end lost 5 bases, and 8 bases lay between the germline ends. The CDR3 has 12 residues.